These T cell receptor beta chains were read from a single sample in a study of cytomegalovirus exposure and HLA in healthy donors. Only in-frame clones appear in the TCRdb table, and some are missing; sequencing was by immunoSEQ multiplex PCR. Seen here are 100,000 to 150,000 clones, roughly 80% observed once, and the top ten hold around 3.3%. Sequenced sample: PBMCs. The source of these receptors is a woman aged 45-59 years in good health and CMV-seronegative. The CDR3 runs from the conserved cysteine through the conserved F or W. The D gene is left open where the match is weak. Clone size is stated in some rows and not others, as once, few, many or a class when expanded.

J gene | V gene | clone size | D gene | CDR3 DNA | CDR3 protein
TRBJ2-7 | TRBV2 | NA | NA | TGTGCCAGCAGTGTACAGGTCCACGAGCAGTACTTC | CASSVQVHEQYF
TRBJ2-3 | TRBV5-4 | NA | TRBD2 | TGTGCCAGCAGCTTGGGGTGGGGCGCGGCTGGGGGGGAAGATACGCAGTATTTT | CASSLGWGAAGGEDTQYF
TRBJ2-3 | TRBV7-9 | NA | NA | TGTTCCAGCAGTTCAGCAGGCTATTCCTCAGATACGCAGTATTTT | CSSSSAGYSSDTQYF
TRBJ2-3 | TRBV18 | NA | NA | TGTGCCAGCTCACAAGGACTCAACACAGATACGCAGTATTTT | CASSQGLNTDTQYF
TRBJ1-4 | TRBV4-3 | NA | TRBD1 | TGCGCCAGCAGCCTACAGGGGGCTGAAGAAAAACTGTTTTTT | CASSLQGAEEKLFF
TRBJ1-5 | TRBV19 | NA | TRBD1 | TGTGCCAGTAGTAGCACGGGACAGGGGAACCAGCCCCAGCATTTT | CASSSTGQGNQPQHF
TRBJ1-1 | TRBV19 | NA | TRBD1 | TGTGCCACCTGCCGGGACAGCCTAAACACTGAAGCTTTCTTT | CATCRDSLNTEAFF
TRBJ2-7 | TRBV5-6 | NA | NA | TGTGCCAGCAGCTGGGGCTCTCCCGAGCAGTACTTC | CASSWGSPEQYF
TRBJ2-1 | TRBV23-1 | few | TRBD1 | TGCGCCAGCAGTCAATCCGGCAGGGGGCGCATCAATGAGCAGTTCTTC | CASSQSGRGRINEQFF
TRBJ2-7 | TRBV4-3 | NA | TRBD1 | TGCGCCAGCAGCCAACAACCGGGACAGGGCTACGAGCAGTACTTC | CASSQQPGQGYEQYF
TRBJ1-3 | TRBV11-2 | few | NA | TGTGCCAGCAGCTCTCCCCTCTCTGGAAACACCATATATTTT | CASSSPLSGNTIYF
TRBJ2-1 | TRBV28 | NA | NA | TGTGCCAGCAGTTTAACCAACAGGCGTGGACAGTTCTTC | CASSLTNRRGQFF
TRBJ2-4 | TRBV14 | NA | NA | TGTGCCAGCAGCCCAGAACTAGCCAAAAACATTCAGTACTTC | CASSPELAKNIQYF
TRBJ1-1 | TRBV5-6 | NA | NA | TGTGCCAGCAGCTTGGGGGACACAGAAGCTTTCTTT | CASSLGDTEAFF
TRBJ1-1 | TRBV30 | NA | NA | TGTGCCTGGAGTGTAGCAGGGCCTGAAGCTTTCTTT | CAWSVAGPEAFF
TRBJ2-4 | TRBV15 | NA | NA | TGTGCCACCAGCAGAGCCGACAGGCTAAACATTCAGTACTTC | CATSRADRLNIQYF
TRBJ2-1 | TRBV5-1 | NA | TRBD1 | TGCGCCAGCAGCTTGGAACAGGGGGCGCAAAATGAGCAGTTCTTC | CASSLEQGAQNEQFF
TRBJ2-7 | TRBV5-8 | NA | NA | TGTGCCAGCAGCCACCCCGACAGGTTATCGTACTTC | CASSHPDRLSYF
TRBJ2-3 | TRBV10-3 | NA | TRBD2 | TGTGCCATCAGCCGACTAGCGGGAGACACAGATACGCAGTATTTT | CAISRLAGDTDTQYF
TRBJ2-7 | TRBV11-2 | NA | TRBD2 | TGTGCCAGCAGCTCCCCCCGGGGGGGGCGGAGGAACGAGCAGTACTTC | CASSSPRGGRRNEQYF
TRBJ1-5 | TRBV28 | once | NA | TGTGCCAGCATCCCTCAGAGGGCCGAGACTTATAGCAATCAGCCCCAGCATTTT | CASIPQRAETYSNQPQHF
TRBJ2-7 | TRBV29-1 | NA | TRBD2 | TGCAGCGTCGTGGGACTAGCATACGAGCAGTACTTC | CSVVGLAYEQYF
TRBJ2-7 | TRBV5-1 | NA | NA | TGCGCCAGCAGCTCCCCCCCGGGTTACGAGCAGTACTTC | CASSSPPGYEQYF
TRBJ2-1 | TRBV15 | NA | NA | TGTGCCACCAGCTTTTCGACAGTGTACAATGAGCAGTTCTTC | CATSFSTVYNEQFF
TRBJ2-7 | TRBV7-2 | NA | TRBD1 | TGTGCCAGCAGCTTAGGGGCAGGGGGCGGCGAGCAGTACTTC | CASSLGAGGGEQYF
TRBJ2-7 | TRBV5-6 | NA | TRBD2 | TGTGCCAGCAGCTCCGGGACTAGCGGGTCCTACGAGCAGTACTTC | CASSSGTSGSYEQYF
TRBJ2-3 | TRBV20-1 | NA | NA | TGCAGTGCCTTTACAGATACGCAGTATTTT | CSAFTDTQYF
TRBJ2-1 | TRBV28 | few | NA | TGTGCCAGCAGACCAGCCCTCGGGAGTATAATCAATGAGCAGTTCTTC | CASRPALGSIINEQFF
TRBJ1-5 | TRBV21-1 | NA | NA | TGTGCCAGCAGTCGGCCCCCGGGACAGGGCGATCAGCCCCAGCATTTT | CASSRPPGQGDQPQHF
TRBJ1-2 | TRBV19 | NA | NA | TGTGCCAGCTGCAAGAGGACAGACTATGGCTACACCTTC | CASCKRTDYGYTF
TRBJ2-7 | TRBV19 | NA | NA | TGTGCCAGTAGTATGAGTACTGCCCCCTACGAGCAGTACTTC | CASSMSTAPYEQYF
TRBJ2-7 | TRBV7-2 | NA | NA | TGTGCCAGCAGCTTAGCACCGGGGTTTACCTACGAGCAGTACTTC | CASSLAPGFTYEQYF
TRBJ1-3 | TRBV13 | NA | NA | TGTGCCAGCAGCTTAGGGGGGCCTGGAAACACCATATATTTT | CASSLGGPGNTIYF
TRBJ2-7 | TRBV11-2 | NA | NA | TGTGCCAGCAGCTTCGGACTGGTCTACGAGCAGTACTTC | CASSFGLVYEQYF